The sequence of this T cell receptor beta chain was determined in a study of human T cells and chemical hapten exposure. TCRdb redid the calling of the RACE reads with MiXCR, one entry per CDR3 protein. The sample has approximately 100,000 distinct CDR3 sequences; about 11% are singletons. The time point: patch test 1, 2 weeks after DPC sensitization. Described treatment: therapeutic diphenylcyclopropenone sensitization with weekly scalp DPC. This clonotype occurred many times. The sample was whole blood, taken in connection with sensitization to the hapten diphenylcyclopropenone (DPC). The TCR originated in a woman between 40 and 50 years old with alopecia areata. Some clones in this sample may be carry-over from other donors' samples.

Here the CDR3 DNA reads TGTGCCAGCAGGCTGGGACAGGGCAGCAATCAGCCCCAGCATTTT. Translating gives CASRLGQGSNQPQHF. The chain joins TRBV6-5 to TRBJ1-5, with TRBD1 identical over 9 bases. This CDR3 contains 15 residues. The germline V gene encodes CDR1 MNHEY and CDR2 SVGAGI. J gave up 1 base and V 6 bases, and 4 bases lay outside the gene matches.